This T cell receptor (beta chain) was captured by sequencing in a study of blood T cell repertoires in COVID-19. Turning to the study itself: Sites across the United States, Italy and Spain contributed samples from acute and convalescent COVID-19. Sample material is recorded as cDNA or gDNA derived from T cells, B-cell-depleted T cells, or PBMCs.

The authors' processing: Reference gene primers were amplified, and this amplification served to estimate nucleated cell counts. This table comes from immunoSEQ multiplex PCR, and its TCRdb copy is limited to in-frame clones, with some not included. That table furnishes V, J and clone size, whereas the DNA furnished D and trimming. Among more than 200,000 clones, 70% to 90% were seen once, and the ten largest hold 2% to 2.5%. Germline assignment: CDR1 KGHSH and CDR2 LQKENI. V was pared by 0 bases and J by 0 bases, with 9 bases between. The length of the CDR3 is 16 residues. V usage is TRBV18 and J usage is TRBJ1-3; no reliable D call. The receptor was isolated from a woman between 40 and 55 years old who had recovered from COVID-19. Sequenced: peripheral blood. This CDR3 is CASSPPRDTSGNTIYF. CDR3 nucleotide sequence: TGTGCCAGCTCACCACCGAGGGATACCTCTGGAAACACCATATATTTT.